What follows is one T cell receptor (beta chain) and its context. Its target is unknown. The data were obtained in a study of radiotherapy plus CTLA-4 blockade in lung cancer. The overall study: More than 15% of enrolled patients responded objectively, and 31% had disease control.

TCRdb keeps only in-frame clones here, not all; method: immunoSEQ multiplex PCR. The table records over 60,000 clones, more than 85% of them present only once. CDR1 and CDR2 (germline): SNHLY, FYNNEI. There are 11 residues in the CDR3. Trimming shortened V by 6 bases and J by 14 bases, and 15 bases separated the two germline ends. Study-level results: How blood T cell clones changed early, along with interferon-beta, reportedly forecast response best. Once radiotherapy plus ipilimumab had been given, TCR clones derived from tumor expanded in blood.

The receptor's source is a human donor with non-small cell lung cancer who had stable disease on radiotherapy plus ipilimumab. The V call is TRBV2, the J call TRBJ2-3, with no clear D. The input for sequencing was peripheral blood, taken from a patient treated with radiotherapy plus ipilimumab. The CDR3 reads CASSDIVSPYF. CDR3 nucleotide sequence: TGTGCCAGCAGCGATATCGTATCCCCGTATTTT.